The 21 T cell receptor beta chains reported below all come from one sample, sequenced in a study of long-term antiretroviral therapy in people with HIV. Researchers report immunoSEQ v3.0 was run at survey level. Method: immunoSEQ multiplex PCR; TCRdb's copy keeps in-frame clones and lacks some. The data show 30,000 to 35,000 clones, approximately 72% seen once. The source was unsorted PBMCs, collected 3 years after starting antiretroviral therapy. The receptors shown here come from a middle-aged man with HIV.

This clone showed up just once. V gene TRBV10-1 combines with J gene TRBJ2-1; 7 bases align to TRBD2. Germline V gene sequence: CDR1 WNHNN, CDR2 SYGVQD (reference sequence). The CDR3 is made up of 17 amino acids. V shed 0 bases and J 4 bases; nucleotides not matched to a gene: 9. This CDR3 reads CASSESSSTGGYNEQFF. The CDR3 bases are TGCGCCAGCAGTGAGTCGAGCTCCACCGGGGGGTACAATGAGCAGTTCTTC.

This clone is judged medium-sized. The rearrangement links TRBV7-9 to TRBJ2-2, with D unclear. Trimming took off 5 bases at V and 5 bases at J, with 12 bases between the two ends. Germline V gene sequence: CDR1 SEHNR, CDR2 FQNEAQ (reference sequence). The CDR3 contains 14 residues. The DNA for the CDR3 is TGTGCCAGCAGCCCCCCGTGGGAAACCGGGGAGCTGTTTTTT. As protein: CASSPPWETGELFF.

This rearrangement joins TRBV12-5 to TRBJ2-4, with TRBD1 matching 7 bases. The length of the CDR3 is 18 residues. The ends lost 4 bases at V and 0 bases at J; junction bases unmatched: 12. CDR1 is LGHNT and CDR2 is FRNRAP in the germline V gene. The CDR3 here is CASGSHHGQVLAKNIQYF. The CDR3 coding sequence is TGTGCTAGTGGTTCTCATCATGGACAGGTTTTAGCCAAAAACATTCAGTACTTC.

The V gene is TRBV7-2, the J gene TRBJ2-1; TRBD2 matches 9 bases. This CDR3 comprises 17 residues. The V gene end was trimmed by 0 bases and the J gene end by 3 bases; junction bases not matched to a gene: 6. CDR1 and CDR2 (germline): SGHTA, FQGNSA. CDR3 DNA sequence: TGTGCCAGCAGCTTAGCTGGGCGGGAGGGCCTCTACAATGAGCAGTTCTTC. Residues: CASSLAGREGLYNEQFF.

This chain links TRBV4-3 with TRBJ2-7; 10 bases agree with TRBD2. The CDR3 covers 15 residues. CDR1 is LGHNA, CDR2 YSLEER, per germline. V trimming: 1 base; J trimming: 5 bases; junction bases outside the gene matches: 5. Here the CDR3 DNA reads TGCGCCAGCAGCCAAGGCGGGCTAGCGGGAGACGAGCAGTACTTC. Amino acids: CASSQGGLAGDEQYF.

The chain uses TRBV5-1 and TRBJ2-7; 7 bases are a match to TRBD1. CDR1 is SGHRS and CDR2 is YFSETQ in the germline V gene. This CDR3 is built from 13 residues. V shed 2 bases, J shed 7 bases, and the junction held 6 bases outside the gene matches. This CDR3 is CASSFGDSVEQYF. The CDR3 region has the DNA TGCGCCAGCAGCTTCGGGGACAGCGTGGAGCAGTACTTC.

V and J are TRBV2 and TRBJ1-5, with a tentative D call TRBD1 (6 bases). V shed 3 bases and J shed 7 bases, with 13 bases lying between them. This CDR3 is built from 14 residues. Looked up from germline, CDR1 is SNHLY and CDR2 is FYNNEI. The CDR3 sequence: CASSEGGQVQPQHF. CDR3 DNA sequence: TGTGCCAGCAGTGAGGGGGGACAAGTCCAGCCCCAGCATTTT.

The V call is TRBV6-1, the J call TRBJ1-5; D uncertain. Germline CDR1 is MNHNS and CDR2 is SASEGT. Trimming cost V 7 bases and J 1 base, with 8 bases left between them. This CDR3 region has 13 residues. The CDR3 DNA follows: TGTGCCAGCATGGGCAGGAGCAATCAGCCCCAGCATTTT. It yields the protein CASMGRSNQPQHF.

This clone was counted a few times. This chain uses TRBV27 with TRBJ1-4, with D possibly being TRBD1 (5 bases). Germline assignment: CDR1 MNHEY and CDR2 SMNVEV (reference sequence). V shed 5 bases and J shed 7 bases, with 11 bases lying between them. CDR3 length: 13 amino acids. The CDR3, as DNA: TGTGCCAGCAGTAGGAAGGGGATTGAAAAACTGTTTTTT. Protein sequence: CASSRKGIEKLFF.

The J gene is TRBJ1-5, the V gene TRBV6-5, with D perhaps TRBD1 (6 bases). CDR3 length: 15 residues. Per the germline V gene, CDR1 is MNHEY and CDR2 is SVGAGI. V was shortened by 6 bases and J by 0 bases, with 12 bases between the two germline ends. CDR3 DNA: TGTGCCAGCAGATTAGACAGGTATAGCAATCAGCCCCAGCATTTT. This gives the protein CASRLDRYSNQPQHF.

V gene TRBV9 combines with J gene TRBJ2-1; 13 nucleotides align to TRBD2. The V and J ends lost 3 bases and 6 bases, in that order; junction bases with no gene match: 3. The CDR3 is 15 residues long. Looked up from germline, CDR1 is SGDLS and CDR2 is YYNGEE. The CDR3 DNA sequence: TGTGCCAGCAGCGCGACTAGCGGGAGGCCCAATGAGCAGTTCTTC. Protein sequence: CASSATSGRPNEQFF.

V and J are TRBV9 and TRBJ2-7, with 11 bases matching TRBD2. The CDR3 covers 13 residues. V lost 3 bases, J lost 11 bases, and 7 bases stayed unmatched. Germline V gene sequence: CDR1 SGDLS, CDR2 YYNGEE. The CDR3: CASSATGLAEKYF. The CDR3, as DNA: TGTGCCAGCAGCGCTACGGGACTAGCGGAGAAGTACTTC. Based on the CDR3 plus reference TRBV9 and TRBJ2-7, the full variable domain is DSGVTQTPKHLITATGQRVTLRCSPRSGDLSVYWYQQSLDQGLQFLIQYYNGEERAKGNILERFSAQQFPDLHSELNLSSLELGDSALYFCASSATGLAEKYFGPGTRLTVT.

V and J are TRBV11-1 and TRBJ2-7; D unresolved. The V end was cut by 1 base, the J end by 0 bases, with 13 bases between. This CDR3 has 16 amino acids. Germline assignment: CDR1 SGHAT and CDR2 FQDESV (reference sequence). The chain's CDR3 is CASSLGTEAGSYEQYF. CDR3 DNA: TGTGCCAGCAGCTTAGGGACGGAAGCAGGCTCCTACGAGCAGTACTTC.

The rearrangement links TRBV18 to TRBJ2-7; no clear D. V shed 5 bases and J shed 3 bases, with 14 bases lying between them. The CDR3 is 14 residues long. Germline assignment: CDR1 KGHSH and CDR2 LQKENI. CDR3 sequence reads: CASSSSGFFYEQYF. CDR3 DNA: TGTGCCAGCTCATCCTCAGGATTCTTCTACGAGCAGTACTTC.

This clone was observed a few times. The chain couples TRBV27 to TRBJ2-7; 7 bases line up with TRBD2. CDR3 length: 14 residues. Germline loops: CDR1 MNHEY, CDR2 SMNVEV (reference sequence). V lost 2 bases to trimming and J lost 6 bases; unmatched junction nucleotides: 7. The DNA for the CDR3 is TGTGCCAGCAGTTTAATGCAGTCGGGAGGCGAGCAGTACTTC. It encodes CASSLMQSGGEQYF.

The chain carries TRBV5-1 and TRBJ2-3; TRBD2 agrees at 13 bases. The junction had 8 bases not matched to a gene; V was cut back by 6 bases and J by 4 bases. CDR1 is SGHRS, CDR2 YFSETQ, per germline. The CDR3 runs 16 residues. The CDR3, as DNA: TGCGCCAGCACCAAGTTTACTAGCGGGGGGGCAGATACGCAGTATTTT. Translating gives CASTKFTSGGADTQYF.

The CDR3 region has the DNA TGTGCCAGCAGTTTATTGGGGACCCAAGAGACCCAGTACTTC. It encodes CASSLLGTQETQYF. J is TRBJ2-5 and V is TRBV28, with D perhaps TRBD1 or TRBD2 (5 bases each). The CDR3 totals 14 residues. Germline V lookup: CDR1 MDHEN, CDR2 SYDVKM. V was clipped by 1 base and J by 1 base, with 7 bases between them.

The chain couples TRBV19 to TRBJ1-2; D ambiguous. The length of the CDR3 is 13 residues. The germline CDR1 and CDR2 sequences are LNHDA and SQIVND (reference sequence). Trimming stripped 5 bases from V and 4 bases from J, with 11 bases between. DNA for the CDR3: TGTGCCAGTAGTGACACAGCCCTCTATGGCTACACCTTC. This gives the protein CASSDTALYGYTF.

This clone appeared a few times. The rearrangement joins TRBV9 to TRBJ2-7, with 9 bases aligning to TRBD1. Germline V lookup: CDR1 SGDLS, CDR2 YYNGEE. The trim removed 0 bases at V and 3 bases at J, leaving 4 bases unmatched. The CDR3 is 15 residues long. The CDR3 spells CASSVGSTGGYEQYF. CDR3 sequence (DNA): TGTGCCAGCAGCGTAGGGTCGACAGGGGGCTACGAGCAGTACTTC.

The J gene is TRBJ1-2, the V gene TRBV7-2; D uncertain. V dropped 1 base and J dropped 0 bases, with 3 bases sitting between them. The CDR3 is 13 amino acids. Germline values: CDR1 SGHTA, CDR2 FQGNSA. As DNA, the CDR3 is TGTGCCAGCAGCTTAGGGACTAACTATGGCTACACCTTC. Amino acid sequence: CASSLGTNYGYTF.

J is TRBJ2-3 and V is TRBV28; D possibly corresponds to TRBD2 (5 bases). CDR3 length equals 14 residues. The V gene lost 3 bases and the J gene lost 6 bases, with 13 bases spanning the gap. Looked up from germline, CDR1 is MDHEN and CDR2 is SYDVKM. CDR3 in DNA: TGTGCCAGCAGTTTGCTGGGAGATAGGGATACGCAGTATTTT. This sequence encodes CASSLLGDRDTQYF.